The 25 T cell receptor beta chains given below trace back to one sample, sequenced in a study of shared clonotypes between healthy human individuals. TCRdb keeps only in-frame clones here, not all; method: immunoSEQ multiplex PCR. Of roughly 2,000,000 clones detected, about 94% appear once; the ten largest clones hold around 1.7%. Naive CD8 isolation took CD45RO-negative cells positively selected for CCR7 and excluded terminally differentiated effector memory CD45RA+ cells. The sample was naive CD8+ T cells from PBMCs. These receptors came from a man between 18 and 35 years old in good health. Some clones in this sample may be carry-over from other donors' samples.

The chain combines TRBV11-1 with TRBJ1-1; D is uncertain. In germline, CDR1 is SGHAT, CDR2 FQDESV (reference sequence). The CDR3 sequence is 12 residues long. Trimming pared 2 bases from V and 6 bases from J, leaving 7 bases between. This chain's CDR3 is CASSLTPAEAFF. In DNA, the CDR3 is TGTGCCAGCAGCTTAACCCCCGCTGAAGCTTTCTTT.

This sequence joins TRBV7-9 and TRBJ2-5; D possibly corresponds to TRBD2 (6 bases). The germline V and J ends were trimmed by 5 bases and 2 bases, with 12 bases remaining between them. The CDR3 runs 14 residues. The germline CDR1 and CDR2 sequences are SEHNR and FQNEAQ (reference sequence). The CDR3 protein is CASSDPGAQETQYF. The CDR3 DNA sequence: TGTGCCAGCAGCGACCCGGGAGCTCAAGAGACCCAGTACTTC. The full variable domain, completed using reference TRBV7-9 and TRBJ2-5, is DTGVSQNPRHKITKRGQNVTFRCDPISEHNRLYWYRQTLGQGPEFLTYFQNEAQLEKSRLLSDRFSAERPKGSFSTLEIQRTEQGDSAMYLCASSDPGAQETQYFGPGTRLLVL.

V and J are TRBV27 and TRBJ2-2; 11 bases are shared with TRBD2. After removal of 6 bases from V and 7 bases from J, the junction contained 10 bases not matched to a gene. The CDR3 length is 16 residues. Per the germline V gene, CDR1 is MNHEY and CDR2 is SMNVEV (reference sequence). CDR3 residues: CASSRLAGSRNGELFF. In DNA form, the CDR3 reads TGTGCCAGCAGCAGACTAGCGGGGAGCCGGAACGGGGAGCTGTTTTTT.

CDR3 in amino acids: CASSQDTIAVLRYNEQFF. The CDR3 DNA follows: TGCGCCAGCAGCCAAGATACTATCGCAGTTCTCAGATACAATGAGCAGTTCTTC. V and J are TRBV4-1 and TRBJ2-1; D remains ambiguous. The CDR3 loop spans 18 amino acids. V gave up 0 bases and J gave up 4 bases, with 19 bases separating them. CDR1 and CDR2 from the germline V gene are MGHRA and YSYEKL.

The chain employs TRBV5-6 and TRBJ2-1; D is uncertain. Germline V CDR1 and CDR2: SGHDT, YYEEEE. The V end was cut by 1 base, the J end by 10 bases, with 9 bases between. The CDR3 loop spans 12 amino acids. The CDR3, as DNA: TGTGCCAGCAGCTTGAAGGGAAGCGAGCAGTTCTTC. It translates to CASSLKGSEQFF.

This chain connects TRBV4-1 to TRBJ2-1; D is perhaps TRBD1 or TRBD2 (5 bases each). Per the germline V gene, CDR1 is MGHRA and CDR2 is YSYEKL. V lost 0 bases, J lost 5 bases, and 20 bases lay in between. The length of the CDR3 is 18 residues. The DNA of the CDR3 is TGCGCCAGCAGCCAAGATGGGGCCGTCGGGGTGGGGGACAATGAGCAGTTCTTC. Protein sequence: CASSQDGAVGVGDNEQFF.

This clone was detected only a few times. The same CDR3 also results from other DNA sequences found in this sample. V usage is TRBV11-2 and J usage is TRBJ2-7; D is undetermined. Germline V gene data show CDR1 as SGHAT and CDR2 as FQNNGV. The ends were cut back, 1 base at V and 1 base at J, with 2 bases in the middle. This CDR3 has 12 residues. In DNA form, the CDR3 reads TGTGCCAGCAGCTTAGGATCCTACGAGCAGTACTTC. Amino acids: CASSLGSYEQYF.

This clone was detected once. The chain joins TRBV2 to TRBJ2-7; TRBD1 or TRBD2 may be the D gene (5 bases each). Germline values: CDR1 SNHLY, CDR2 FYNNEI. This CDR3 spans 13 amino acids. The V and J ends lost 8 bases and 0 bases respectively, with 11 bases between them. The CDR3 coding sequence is TGTGCCAGCCTTGGGGGACCCTCCTACGAGCAGTACTTC. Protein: CASLGGPSYEQYF.

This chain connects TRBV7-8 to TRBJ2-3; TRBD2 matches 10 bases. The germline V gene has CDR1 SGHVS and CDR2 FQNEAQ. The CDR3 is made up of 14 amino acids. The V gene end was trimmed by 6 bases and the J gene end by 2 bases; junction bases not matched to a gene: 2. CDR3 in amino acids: CASRGLANTDTQYF. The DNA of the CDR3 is TGTGCCAGCAGGGGACTAGCGAACACAGATACGCAGTATTTT.

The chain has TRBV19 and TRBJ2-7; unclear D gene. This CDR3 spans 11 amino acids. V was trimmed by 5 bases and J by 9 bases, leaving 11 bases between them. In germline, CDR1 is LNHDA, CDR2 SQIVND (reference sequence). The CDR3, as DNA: TGTGCCAGTAGTGCCATGGGGTCGCAGTACTTC. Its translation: CASSAMGSQYF. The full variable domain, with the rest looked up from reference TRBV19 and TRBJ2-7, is DGGITQSPKYLFRKEGQNVTLSCEQNLNHDAMYWYRQDPGQGLRLIYYSQIVNDFQKGDIAEGYSVSREKKESFPLTVTSAQKNPTAFYLCASSAMGSQYFGPGTRLTVT.

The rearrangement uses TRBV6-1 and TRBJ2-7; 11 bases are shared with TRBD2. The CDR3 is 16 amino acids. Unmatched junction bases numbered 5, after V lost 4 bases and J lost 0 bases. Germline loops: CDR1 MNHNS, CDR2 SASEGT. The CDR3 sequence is CASSAGLAADSYEQYF. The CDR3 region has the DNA TGTGCCAGCAGTGCGGGACTAGCGGCAGACTCCTACGAGCAGTACTTC.

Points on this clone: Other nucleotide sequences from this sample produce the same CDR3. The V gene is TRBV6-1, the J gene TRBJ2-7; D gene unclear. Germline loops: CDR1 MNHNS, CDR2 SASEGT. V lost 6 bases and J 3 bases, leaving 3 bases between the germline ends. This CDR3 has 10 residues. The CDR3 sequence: CASRNYEQYF. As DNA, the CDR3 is TGTGCCAGCAGAAACTACGAGCAGTACTTC.

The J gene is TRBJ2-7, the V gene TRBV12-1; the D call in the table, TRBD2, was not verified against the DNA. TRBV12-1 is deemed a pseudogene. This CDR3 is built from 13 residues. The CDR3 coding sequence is TGTGCCAGCAGCTTTAAGCTGAGGGACGAGCAGTACTTC. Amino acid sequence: CASSFKLRDEQYF.

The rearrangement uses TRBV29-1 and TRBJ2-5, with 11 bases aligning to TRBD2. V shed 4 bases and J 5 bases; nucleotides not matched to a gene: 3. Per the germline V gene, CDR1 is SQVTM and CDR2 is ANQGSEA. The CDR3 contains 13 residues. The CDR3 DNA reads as TGCAGCGTTGGGGGACTAGCGGCCGAGACCCAGTACTTC. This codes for CSVGGLAAETQYF.

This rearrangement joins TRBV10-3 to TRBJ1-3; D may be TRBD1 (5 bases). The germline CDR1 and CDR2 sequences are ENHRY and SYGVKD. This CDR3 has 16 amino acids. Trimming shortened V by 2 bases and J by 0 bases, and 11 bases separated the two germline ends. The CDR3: CAISESRGDSGNTIYF. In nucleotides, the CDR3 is TGTGCCATCAGTGAGAGTAGGGGAGACTCTGGAAACACCATATATTTT.

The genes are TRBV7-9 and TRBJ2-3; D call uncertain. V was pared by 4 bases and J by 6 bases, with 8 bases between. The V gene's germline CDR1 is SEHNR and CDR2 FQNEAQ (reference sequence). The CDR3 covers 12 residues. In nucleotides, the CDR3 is TGTGCCAGCAGCTCCATTTTTGATACGCAGTATTTT. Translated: CASSSIFDTQYF.

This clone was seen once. The CDR3: CASSHEAGTSANSYEQYF. The DNA of the CDR3 is TGTGCCAGCAGCCACGAAGCCGGGACTAGCGCGAACTCCTACGAGCAGTACTTC. The rearrangement uses TRBV7-3 and TRBJ2-7, with 10 bases aligning to TRBD2. V dropped 5 bases and J dropped 0; count of bases not matched to a gene: 13. Germline V gene lookup returns CDR1 SGHTA and CDR2 FQGTGA. This CDR3 is 18 amino acids long.

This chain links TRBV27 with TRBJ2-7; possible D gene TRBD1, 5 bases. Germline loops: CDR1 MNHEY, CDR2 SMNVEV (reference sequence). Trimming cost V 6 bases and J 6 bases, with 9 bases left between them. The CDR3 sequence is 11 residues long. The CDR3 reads CASSSQVEQYF. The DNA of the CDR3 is TGTGCCAGCAGCTCACAGGTCGAGCAGTACTTC.

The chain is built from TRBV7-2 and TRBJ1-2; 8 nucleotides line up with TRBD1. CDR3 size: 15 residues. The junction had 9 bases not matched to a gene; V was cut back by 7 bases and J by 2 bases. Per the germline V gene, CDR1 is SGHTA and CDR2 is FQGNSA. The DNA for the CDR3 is TGTGCCAGCATAGACAGGGGAAGACCGAACTATGGCTACACCTTC. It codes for CASIDRGRPNYGYTF.

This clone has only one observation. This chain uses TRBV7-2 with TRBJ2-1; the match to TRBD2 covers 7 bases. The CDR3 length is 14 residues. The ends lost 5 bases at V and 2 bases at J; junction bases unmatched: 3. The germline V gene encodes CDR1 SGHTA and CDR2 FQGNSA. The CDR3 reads CASSGRVAYNEQFF. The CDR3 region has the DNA TGTGCCAGCAGCGGGAGGGTGGCCTACAATGAGCAGTTCTTC.

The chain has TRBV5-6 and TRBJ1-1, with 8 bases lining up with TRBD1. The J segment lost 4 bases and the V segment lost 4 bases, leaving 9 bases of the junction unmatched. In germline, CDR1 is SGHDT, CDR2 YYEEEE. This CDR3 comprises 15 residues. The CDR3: CASSGYRGIGTEAFF. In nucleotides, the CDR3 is TGTGCCAGCAGCGGGTACAGGGGGATAGGCACTGAAGCTTTCTTT.

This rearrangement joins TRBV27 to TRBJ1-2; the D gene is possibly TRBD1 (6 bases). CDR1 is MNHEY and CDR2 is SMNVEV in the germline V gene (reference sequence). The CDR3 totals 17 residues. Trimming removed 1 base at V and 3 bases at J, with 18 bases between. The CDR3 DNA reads TGTGCCAGCAGTTTATGGTTTCGGGGGGGCTCTGACTATGGCTACACCTTC. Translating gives CASSLWFRGGSDYGYTF.

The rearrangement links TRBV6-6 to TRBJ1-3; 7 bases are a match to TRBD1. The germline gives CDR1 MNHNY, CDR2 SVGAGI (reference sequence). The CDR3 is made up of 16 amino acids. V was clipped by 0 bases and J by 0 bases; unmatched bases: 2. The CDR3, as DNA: TGTGCCAGCAGTTACTCCCGGGACAGCTCTGGAAACACCATATATTTT. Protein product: CASSYSRDSSGNTIYF.

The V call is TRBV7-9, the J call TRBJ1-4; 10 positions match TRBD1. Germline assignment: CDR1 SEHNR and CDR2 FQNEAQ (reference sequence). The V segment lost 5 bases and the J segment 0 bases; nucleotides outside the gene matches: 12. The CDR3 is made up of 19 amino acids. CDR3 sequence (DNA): TGTGCCAGCAGCCAAAGACCCGGGACAGGGGACACAACTAATGAAAAACTGTTTTTT. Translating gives CASSQRPGTGDTTNEKLFF.

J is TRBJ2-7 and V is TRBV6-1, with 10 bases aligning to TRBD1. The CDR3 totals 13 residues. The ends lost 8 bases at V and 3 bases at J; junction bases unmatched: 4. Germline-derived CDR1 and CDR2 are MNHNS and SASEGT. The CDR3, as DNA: TGTGCCAGCGAAGACAGGGGGCTCTACGAGCAGTACTTC. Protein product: CASEDRGLYEQYF.